This T cell receptor (beta chain) was retrieved from a study of vaccination and CD4 T cells after COVID-19. Study in general: Post-vaccine sampling followed dose two by a median about 72 days (range 14 to 241).

This CDR3 comprises 16 residues. Germline V gene lookup returns CDR1 MNHNS and CDR2 SASEGT. V gave up 5 bases and J gave up 6 bases; unmatched junction bases: 6. This clonotype has more than one count but fewer than ten. Its antigen is currently unknown. Study-wide findings and caveats: Reactive clone data from convalescent patients indicated a median of about 86% appearing only post-vaccination.

CD4+ T cells that had been cultured provided DNA sequenced with the Oncomine TCR Beta short-read assay. MiXCR, applied by TCRdb to the PCR reads, yields one record per CDR3 protein. The data contain over 15,000 distinct CDR3 sequences, 30% to 45% of them singletons. The treatment here: approximately nine-day PBMC culture with coronavirus spike peptide pools or control peptides (ViraFEST assay). ViraFEST grew antigen-specific T cells using peptide pools, then sequenced TCRs. Some 2 million PBMCs were grown per well alongside about 10 IU/ml IL-2 and roughly 9.3 ug/ml peptide pools. Sequenced material: cultured CD4+ T cells from blood. The origin of this receptor is a human donor with COVID-19. The rearrangement joins TRBV6-1 to TRBJ2-2, with 13 bases aligning to TRBD2. For the CDR3, the DNA is TGTGCCAGCAGTCCGCCGACTAGCGGGGGGTCCGGGGAGCTGTTTTTT. Its translation: CASSPPTSGGSGELFF.